The 5 T cell receptor beta chains reported below all come from one sample, sequenced in a study of PD-L1 blockade in urothelial cancer. Sequencing used immunoSEQ multiplex PCR; TCRdb keeps in-frame clones, though not all of them. The sample records approximately 20,000 clones, almost 90% being singletons. Sequencing used PBMCs, obtained around atezolizumab (anti-PD-L1) treatment. These receptors all come from an older woman with urothelial cancer.

CDR3 sequence (DNA): TGTGCCAGCAGCCACCAGCGAACAGGGGCAACTAATGAAAAACTGTTTTTT. Translating gives CASSHQRTGATNEKLFF. V and J are TRBV4-2 and TRBJ1-4; TRBD1 agrees at 7 bases. V was clipped by 3 bases and J by 0 bases; unmatched bases: 7. The CDR3 runs to 17 residues. Germline CDR1 reads LGHNA; CDR2 reads YNFKEQ.

The gene calls are TRBV9 and TRBJ2-7; D not certain. Germline assignment: CDR1 SGDLS and CDR2 YYNGEE. V shed 4 bases and J shed 3 bases, with 17 bases lying between them. This CDR3 contains 15 residues. CDR3 sequence (DNA): TGTGCCAGCAGCTCCTATGGTGTCTCCATCTACGAGCAGTACTTC. This gives the protein CASSSYGVSIYEQYF.

J is TRBJ1-2 and V is TRBV18, with TRBD1 matching over 11 bases. V dropped 4 bases and J dropped 6; count of bases not matched to a gene: 4. Per germline, CDR1 KGHSH and CDR2 LQKENI. The CDR3 loop spans 14 amino acids. The chain's CDR3 is CASSRGQGANGYTF. In DNA, the CDR3 is TGTGCCAGCTCACGTGGACAGGGGGCTAATGGCTACACCTTC.

The chain has TRBV29-1 and TRBJ1-2, with D tentatively TRBD1 (6 bases). The V gene's germline CDR1 is SQVTM and CDR2 ANQGSEA. The CDR3 is 12 residues long. The ends were cut back, 2 bases at V and 7 bases at J, with 11 bases in the middle. CDR3 sequence reads: CSVEPGGGGYTF. The CDR3 coding sequence is TGCAGCGTTGAACCGGGGGGCGGTGGCTACACCTTC.

The chain links TRBV6-1 to TRBJ2-5, with 8 bases matching TRBD2. The DNA end is a closer match to TRBJ2-7, so the J assignment may be wrong. The CDR3 is made up of 15 amino acids. Per the germline V gene, CDR1 is MNHNS and CDR2 is SASEGT. Here the CDR3 DNA reads TGTGCCAGCAGTCTAAGCGGGAGTAGGACCTACGAGCAGTACTTC. Its translation: CASSLSGSRTYEQYF.